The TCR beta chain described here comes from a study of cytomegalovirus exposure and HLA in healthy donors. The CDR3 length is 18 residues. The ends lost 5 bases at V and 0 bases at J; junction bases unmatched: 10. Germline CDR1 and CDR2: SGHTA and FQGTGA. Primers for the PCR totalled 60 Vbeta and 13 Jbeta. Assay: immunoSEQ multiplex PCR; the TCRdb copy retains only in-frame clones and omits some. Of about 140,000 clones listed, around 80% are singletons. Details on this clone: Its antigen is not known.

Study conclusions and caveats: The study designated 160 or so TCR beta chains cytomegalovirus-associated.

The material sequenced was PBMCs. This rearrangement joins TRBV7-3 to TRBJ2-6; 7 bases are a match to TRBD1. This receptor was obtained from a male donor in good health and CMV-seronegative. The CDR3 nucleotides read TGTGCCAGCAGCCCTAACGGACAGGTGTCCTCTGGGGCCAACGTCCTGACTTTC. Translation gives CASSPNGQVSSGANVLTF. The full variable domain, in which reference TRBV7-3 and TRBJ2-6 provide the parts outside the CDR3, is GAGVSQTPSNKVTEKGKYVELRCDPISGHTALYWYRQSLGQGPEFLIYFQGTGAADDSGLPNDRFFAVRPEGSVSTLKIQRTERGDSAVYLCASSPNGQVSSGANVLTFGAGSRLTVL.